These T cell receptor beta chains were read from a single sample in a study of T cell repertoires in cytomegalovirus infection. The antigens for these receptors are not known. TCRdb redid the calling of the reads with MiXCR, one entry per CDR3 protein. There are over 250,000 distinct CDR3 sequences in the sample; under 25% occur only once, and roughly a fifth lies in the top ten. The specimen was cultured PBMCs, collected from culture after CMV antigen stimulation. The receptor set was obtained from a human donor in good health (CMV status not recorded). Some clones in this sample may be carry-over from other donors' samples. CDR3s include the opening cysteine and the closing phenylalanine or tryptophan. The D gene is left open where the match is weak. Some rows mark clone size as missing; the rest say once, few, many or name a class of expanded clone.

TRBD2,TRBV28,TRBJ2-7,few,CASSPIRRRLAGQYYEQYF,TGTGCCAGCAGCCCAATCCGGAGGCGACTAGCGGGGCAATACTACGAGCAGTACTTC
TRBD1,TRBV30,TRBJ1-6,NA,CAWNRGLDSPLHF,TGTGCCTGGAACAGGGGGCTGGATTCACCCCTCCACTTT
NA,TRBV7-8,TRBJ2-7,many,CASSWPLGGTSYEQYF,TGTGCCAGCAGCTGGCCCCTCGGCGGGACCTCCTACGAGCAGTACTTC
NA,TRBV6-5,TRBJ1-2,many,CASSYVGAANYGYTF,TGTGCCAGCAGTTACGTCGGAGCAGCTAACTATGGCTACACCTTC
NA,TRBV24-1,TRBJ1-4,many,CATSARGSEEKLFF,TGTGCCACCAGTGCGCGGGGTTCGGAAGAAAAACTGTTTTTT
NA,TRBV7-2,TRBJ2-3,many,CASSSSSSTDTQYF,TGTGCCAGCAGCTCTTCATCTAGCACAGATACGCAGTATTTT
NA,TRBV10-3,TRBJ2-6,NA,CAIEAGANVLTF,TGTGCCATCGAGGCTGGGGCCAACGTCCTGACTTTC
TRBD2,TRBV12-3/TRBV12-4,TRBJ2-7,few,CASSATSGSYEQYF,TGTGCCAGCAGTGCGACTAGCGGGAGCTACGAGCAGTACTTC
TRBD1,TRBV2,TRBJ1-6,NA,CASKRFRQGSQSPLHF,TGTGCCAGCAAAAGGTTCCGACAGGGATCCCAATCACCCCTCCACTTT
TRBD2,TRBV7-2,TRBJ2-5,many,CASRRGTSGVQETQYF,TGTGCCAGCAGACGAGGGACTAGCGGAGTCCAAGAGACCCAGTACTTC
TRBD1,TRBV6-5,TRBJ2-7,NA,CASSFTGGRNGQYF,TGTGCCAGCAGTTTTACAGGGGGCCGAAACGGGCAGTACTTC
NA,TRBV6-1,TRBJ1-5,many,CASSEAIQSNQPQHF,TGTGCCAGCAGTGAAGCAATCCAGAGCAATCAGCCCCAGCATTTT
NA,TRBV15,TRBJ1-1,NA,CATSLVVHGGTEAFF,TGTGCCACCAGCCTGGTGGTCCACGGAGGGACTGAAGCTTTCTTT
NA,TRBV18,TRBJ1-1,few,CASSPRAGRFTNTEAFF,TGTGCCAGCTCACCAAGGGCAGGGAGGTTTACGAACACTGAAGCTTTCTTT
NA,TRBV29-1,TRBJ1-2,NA,CSVEDLGHSTYGYTF,TGCAGCGTTGAAGATTTAGGACACTCCACCTATGGCTACACCTTC
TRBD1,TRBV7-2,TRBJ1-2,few,CASIRQGDGYTF,TGTGCCAGCATCCGACAGGGAGATGGCTACACCTTC
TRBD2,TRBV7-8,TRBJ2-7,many,CASSLLTTSGRASEQYF,TGTGCCAGCAGCTTATTAACGACTAGCGGGAGGGCGAGCGAGCAGTACTTC
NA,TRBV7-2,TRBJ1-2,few,CASSRYQEQSNGYTF,TGTGCCAGCAGCCGATATCAGGAGCAGTCAAATGGCTACACCTTC
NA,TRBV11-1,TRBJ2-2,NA,CASSGGGTGELFF,TGTGCCAGCAGCGGGGGTGGCACCGGGGAGCTGTTTTTT
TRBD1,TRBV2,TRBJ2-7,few,CASRGQGMAYEQYF,TGTGCCAGCAGGGGACAGGGAATGGCCTACGAGCAGTACTTC
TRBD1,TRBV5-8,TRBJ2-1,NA,CASSYFYRGAYNEQFF,TGTGCCAGCAGCTACTTTTACAGGGGGGCCTACAATGAGCAGTTCTTC
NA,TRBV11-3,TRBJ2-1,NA,CASSLGRAYEQFF,TGTGCCAGCAGCTTAGGGAGGGCCTATGAGCAGTTCTTC
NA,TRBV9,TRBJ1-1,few,CASSVFRAGATPEAFF,TGTGCCAGCAGCGTATTCAGGGCAGGAGCAACACCTGAAGCTTTCTTT
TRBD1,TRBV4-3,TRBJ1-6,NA,CASSQSRQGNNSPLHF,TGCGCCAGCAGCCAGTCGAGACAGGGGAATAATTCACCCCTCCACTTT